This T cell receptor beta chain appears in the sequencing data of a study of shared clonotypes between healthy human individuals. This table comes from immunoSEQ multiplex PCR, and its TCRdb copy is limited to in-frame clones, with some not included. This table holds a few million clones, about 92% found once. The receptor was isolated from a man between 18 and 29 years old in good health. Some clones in this sample may be carry-over from other donors' samples. Sequences were obtained from naive CD4+ T cells from PBMCs. Subset denoted: CD45RA+ positively selected.

CDR3 coding DNA: TGCGCCAGCCAAGGGCAGAATAACATGAACACTGAAGCTTTCTTT. This encodes CASQGQNNMNTEAFF. The chain is built from TRBV10-2 and TRBJ1-1; D unresolved. Trimming removed 8 bases at V and 0 bases at J, with 16 bases between. The CDR3 length is 15 residues. Germline assignment: CDR1 WSHSY and CDR2 SAAADI.